These T cell receptor beta chains were read from a single sample in a study of PD-1 blockade in classical Hodgkin lymphoma. Measured with immunoSEQ multiplex PCR; TCRdb has only the in-frame clones, and not every one. The data contain 70,000 to 85,000 clones, 93% of them singletons. Specimen: peripheral blood mononuclear cells (PBMCs), collected at baseline. The receptor set was obtained from a human donor with classical Hodgkin lymphoma. The CDR3 runs from the conserved cysteine through the conserved F or W. Fields, in order: J gene, D gene, V gene, CDR3 DNA, CDR3 protein. The D gene is left open where the match is weak.

TRBJ2-1,TRBD2,TRBV6-5,TGTGCCAGCAGTTATCGTAGCGGGGGGTACAATGAGCAGTTCTTC,CASSYRSGGYNEQFF
TRBJ2-3,NA,TRBV7-2,TGTGCCAGCAGCTTCCACACAGGGAACCCAGATACGCAGTATTTT,CASSFHTGNPDTQYF
TRBJ2-6,NA,TRBV30,TGTGCCTGGGACGACGTGGGCAGGGCGCTCGGGGGGGCCAACGTCCTGACTTTC,CAWDDVGRALGGANVLTF
TRBJ2-1,NA,TRBV6-4,TGTGCCAGCAGTGAGGAGCGCAGCTCCTACAATGAGCAGTTCTTC,CASSEERSSYNEQFF
TRBJ2-2,TRBD1,TRBV11-1,TGTGCCAGCAGCGACAGGGGGCGCGACACCGGGGAGCTGTTTTTT,CASSDRGRDTGELFF
TRBJ1-2,NA,TRBV29-1,TGCAGCGTTGAAGGAAGGAAGAACTATGGCTACACCTTC,CSVEGRKNYGYTF
TRBJ2-7,NA,TRBV28,TGTGCCAGCAGCCTCTCCCTGTCAGGCAACGAGCAGTACTTC,CASSLSLSGNEQYF
TRBJ2-5,NA,TRBV2,TGTGCCAGCAGTGAGAGGTTGGTGGAGACCCAGTACTTC,CASSERLVETQYF
TRBJ2-7,NA,TRBV21-1,TGTGCCAGCAACCGTTACGAGCAGTACTTC,CASNRYEQYF
TRBJ2-1,TRBD1,TRBV7-2,TGTGCCAGCAGCTTAGTGGGACAGGAATACAATGAGCAGTTCTTC,CASSLVGQEYNEQFF
TRBJ2-7,TRBD1,TRBV19,TGTGCCAGTGGGGACAGGGGGCCCCTCTACGAGCAGTACTTC,CASGDRGPLYEQYF
TRBJ2-7,TRBD1,TRBV11-2,TGTGCCAGCAGCTTAATGGGACAGGGGGGATACGAGCAGTACTTC,CASSLMGQGGYEQYF
TRBJ2-3,NA,TRBV14,TGTGCCAGCAGCCCTCGGACAGACAGCACAGATACGCAGTATTTT,CASSPRTDSTDTQYF
TRBJ2-7,NA,TRBV21-1,TGTGCCAGCACTAGGGAGGGCGGCGAGCAGTACTTC,CASTREGGEQYF
TRBJ1-2,TRBD1,TRBV18,TGTGCCAGCTCTGCCCCCGGGACAGGGGAACGAGGCTACACCTTC,CASSAPGTGERGYTF
TRBJ1-5,TRBD1,TRBV29-1,TGCAGCGTTGGATCGGACAGGGACAATCAGCCCCAGCATTTT,CSVGSDRDNQPQHF